This T cell receptor (beta chain) appears in the sequencing data of a study of blood T cell repertoires in COVID-19. Study-level information: Both acute and convalescent COVID-19 samples were obtained from the United States, Italy and Spain. T cells, B-cell-depleted T cells, or PBMCs supplied cDNA or gDNA.

There are 15 residues in the CDR3. Per the germline V gene, CDR1 is LGHDT and CDR2 is YNNKEL (reference sequence). J lost 7 bases, V lost 2 bases, and 8 bases had no gene match. The authors' processing: Estimation of nucleated cell counts relied on the amplification of reference gene primers. Generated by immunoSEQ multiplex PCR, the TCRdb table keeps only in-frame clones and is missing some. V, J and clone size reflect that table, while D and trimming were determined from the DNA. The data show about 25,000 clones, about 90% seen once. The chain is built from TRBV3-1 (or the pseudogene TRBV3-2) and TRBJ2-1, with 7 positions matching TRBD2. The source material was peripheral blood. The TCR was taken from a man between 65 and 85 years old with acute or convalescent COVID-19. In DNA form, the CDR3 reads TGTGCCAGCAGCCAATCGACTAGCAGGAGGAATGAGCAGTTCTTC. It translates to CASSQSTSRRNEQFF.